This T cell receptor (beta chain) stems from a study of siplizumab effects on memory and regulatory T cells. Whole-study results and caveats: In siplizumab cultures, the suppressive function of proliferating Tregs remained unconfirmed. Treatment with siplizumab left mappable alloreactive CD4+ clones averaging about 63% Treg-derived, compared with 26.9% in controls.

Donor pairs, a few in total, had unstimulated naive, memory, effector memory and TEMRA subsets sequenced. Each sample yielded around 9.6 x 10^4 assayed TCR templates. Data came from immunoSEQ multiplex PCR; TCRdb stores just in-frame clones and leaves some out. Of approximately 94,000 clones in the sample, more than 95% are singletons; the top ten hold roughly 0.033%. V gave up 4 bases and J gave up 2 bases, with 18 bases separating them. The CDR3 length is 17 residues. The germline V gene has CDR1 MNHNS and CDR2 SASEGT. In regard to this clone: Antigen: not known.

The specimen sequenced was naive CD4+ T cells sorted from blood. This rearrangement joins TRBV6-1 to TRBJ1-5, with D tentatively TRBD1 (5 bases). The origin of this receptor is a human donor in good health. The CDR3 loop is CASSASLGARGNQPQHF. The CDR3 region has the DNA TGTGCCAGCAGTGCAAGCCTCGGGGCCCGGGGCAATCAGCCCCAGCATTTT.